These T cell receptor beta chains were read from a single sample in a study of human T cells and chemical hapten exposure. TCRdb reprocessed the RACE reads with MiXCR, giving one entry per CDR3 protein. Of roughly 80,000 distinct CDR3 sequences in the sample, around 9.4% were seen once. Sample: whole blood. The origin of the receptors is a female donor in good health. Some clones in this sample may be carry-over from other donors' samples. Both conserved end residues are part of each CDR3. Each record gives: D gene, J gene, clone size, V gene, CDR3 protein, CDR3 DNA. The D gene is left open where the match is weak. Clone size is stated in some rows and not others, as once, few, many or a class when expanded.

d_call: TRBD2; j_call: TRBJ2-3; clone_size: NA; v_call: TRBV12-3/TRBV12-4; cdr3_aa: CASSPTTSRDTQYF; cdr3_nt: TGTGCCAGCAGTCCTACGACTAGCCGCGATACGCAGTATTTT
d_call: TRBD2; j_call: TRBJ2-3; clone_size: few; v_call: TRBV5-1; cdr3_aa: CASSSSSGGRTDTQYF; cdr3_nt: TGCGCCAGCAGCTCCTCTAGCGGGGGCCGCACAGATACGCAGTATTTT
d_call: TRBD1; j_call: TRBJ2-7; clone_size: few; v_call: TRBV29-1; cdr3_aa: CSVENRGQGIHEQYF; cdr3_nt: TGCAGCGTTGAAAATAGGGGACAGGGAATCCACGAGCAGTACTTC
d_call: NA; j_call: TRBJ1-2; clone_size: NA; v_call: TRBV6-2/TRBV6-3; cdr3_aa: CASSGSAGGYTF; cdr3_nt: TGTGCCAGCAGTGGATCGGCAGGAGGCTACACCTTC
d_call: TRBD2; j_call: TRBJ2-5; clone_size: many; v_call: TRBV15; cdr3_aa: CATSSAGTRLSETQYF; cdr3_nt: TGTGCCACCAGCAGCGCTGGGACTAGACTGTCCGAGACCCAGTACTTC
d_call: TRBD2; j_call: TRBJ2-5; clone_size: NA; v_call: TRBV7-2; cdr3_aa: CASSFGLAIETQYF; cdr3_nt: TGTGCCAGCAGCTTTGGACTAGCGATTGAGACCCAGTACTTC
d_call: NA; j_call: TRBJ1-1; clone_size: few; v_call: TRBV2; cdr3_aa: CARGDRQEVMNTEAFF; cdr3_nt: TGTGCCAGAGGTGACAGGCAGGAGGTTATGAACACTGAAGCTTTCTTT
d_call: TRBD2; j_call: TRBJ2-2; clone_size: few; v_call: TRBV7-8; cdr3_aa: CASSLVPSGAVTGELFF; cdr3_nt: TGTGCCAGCAGCTTAGTTCCTAGCGGGGCGGTCACCGGGGAGCTGTTTTTT
d_call: NA; j_call: TRBJ2-3; clone_size: NA; v_call: TRBV4-2; cdr3_aa: CASSQEESSSPSTDTQYF; cdr3_nt: TGTGCCAGCAGCCAAGAAGAGTCTAGCAGCCCTAGCACAGATACGCAGTATTTT
d_call: TRBD2; j_call: TRBJ2-7; clone_size: few; v_call: TRBV20-1; cdr3_aa: CSANPSGGAYEQYF; cdr3_nt: TGCAGTGCCAATCCTAGCGGGGGGGCCTACGAGCAGTACTTC
d_call: NA; j_call: TRBJ1-1; clone_size: many; v_call: TRBV2; cdr3_aa: CASRSSGGTEAFF; cdr3_nt: TGTGCCAGCAGGTCGTCGGGGGGCACTGAAGCTTTCTTT
d_call: NA; j_call: TRBJ1-1; clone_size: few; v_call: TRBV2; cdr3_aa: CASSVFQGSHTEAFF; cdr3_nt: TGTGCCAGCAGTGTGTTTCAGGGAAGCCACACTGAAGCTTTCTTT
d_call: NA; j_call: TRBJ1-2; clone_size: few; v_call: TRBV27; cdr3_aa: CASSPGTSLYGYTF; cdr3_nt: TGTGCCAGCAGTCCCGGGACAAGTTTATATGGCTACACCTTC
d_call: NA; j_call: TRBJ1-1; clone_size: NA; v_call: TRBV12-3/TRBV12-4; cdr3_aa: CASSLSANAGNTEAFF; cdr3_nt: TGTGCCAGCAGTTTATCCGCAAACGCGGGGAACACTGAAGCTTTCTTT
d_call: TRBD1; j_call: TRBJ1-2; clone_size: few; v_call: TRBV27; cdr3_aa: CASSWGQGASNGYTF; cdr3_nt: TGTGCCAGCAGCTGGGGACAGGGGGCGAGTAATGGCTACACCTTC
d_call: NA; j_call: TRBJ1-6; clone_size: NA; v_call: TRBV6-6; cdr3_aa: CASSYSKRYRWSPLHF; cdr3_nt: TGTGCCAGCAGTTACTCAAAACGCTACAGGTGGTCACCCCTCCACTTT
d_call: NA; j_call: TRBJ2-7; clone_size: many; v_call: TRBV6-5; cdr3_aa: CASSSNSWGAGEQYF; cdr3_nt: TGTGCCAGCAGTTCTAACAGCTGGGGGGCAGGGGAGCAGTACTTC
d_call: NA; j_call: TRBJ1-2; clone_size: many; v_call: TRBV29-1; cdr3_aa: CSVDGGGLSYGVFF; cdr3_nt: TGCAGCGTTGATGGCGGGGGGTTATCATATGGAGTGTTCTTC
d_call: NA; j_call: TRBJ1-6; clone_size: NA; v_call: TRBV7-6; cdr3_aa: CASSLGGSYNSPLHF; cdr3_nt: TGTGCCAGCAGCTTAGGTGGCAGCTATAATTCACCCCTCCACTTT
d_call: TRBD1; j_call: TRBJ2-7; clone_size: many; v_call: TRBV12-3/TRBV12-4; cdr3_aa: CASSLGQGAGYEQYF; cdr3_nt: TGTGCCAGCAGTTTAGGTCAGGGGGCAGGGTACGAGCAGTACTTC
d_call: TRBD2; j_call: TRBJ2-3; clone_size: many; v_call: TRBV7-3; cdr3_aa: CASSPSGTSTDTQYF; cdr3_nt: TGTGCCAGCAGCCCTAGCGGCACTAGCACAGATACGCAGTATTTT
d_call: TRBD1; j_call: TRBJ2-7; clone_size: few; v_call: TRBV29-1; cdr3_aa: CSGGQGEGYEQYF; cdr3_nt: TGCAGCGGCGGACAGGGGGAGGGCTACGAGCAGTACTTC
d_call: NA; j_call: TRBJ2-3; clone_size: NA; v_call: TRBV4-2; cdr3_aa: CASSQGRGSDTQYF; cdr3_nt: TGTGCCAGCAGCCAAGGGCGAGGCTCAGATACGCAGTATTTT
d_call: TRBD1; j_call: TRBJ2-3; clone_size: NA; v_call: TRBV20-1; cdr3_aa: CSALGQGDTQYF; cdr3_nt: TGCAGTGCCCTAGGACAGGGGGATACGCAGTATTTT
d_call: NA; j_call: TRBJ2-6; clone_size: many; v_call: TRBV29-1; cdr3_aa: CSTKGSSGANVLTF; cdr3_nt: TGCAGCACAAAGGGGAGCTCTGGGGCCAACGTCCTGACTTTC
d_call: TRBD2; j_call: TRBJ2-7; clone_size: few; v_call: TRBV7-2; cdr3_aa: CASRKAGGPSEQYF; cdr3_nt: TGTGCCAGCAGGAAAGCGGGGGGGCCTTCCGAGCAGTACTTC
d_call: NA; j_call: TRBJ2-1; clone_size: few; v_call: TRBV3-1; cdr3_aa: CASSLQGNEQFF; cdr3_nt: TGTGCCAGCAGCCTGCAGGGCAATGAGCAGTTCTTC
d_call: NA; j_call: TRBJ1-1; clone_size: NA; v_call: TRBV7-9; cdr3_aa: CASSPTRSEAFF; cdr3_nt: TGTGCCAGCAGCCCCACGAGGAGTGAGGCTTTCTTT
d_call: TRBD2; j_call: TRBJ2-3; clone_size: few; v_call: TRBV2; cdr3_aa: CASSAGLAGWADTQYF; cdr3_nt: TGTGCCAGCAGCGCCGGACTAGCAGGTTGGGCGGATACGCAGTATTTT
d_call: NA; j_call: TRBJ2-7; clone_size: many; v_call: TRBV4-1; cdr3_aa: CASSQAAQGDYYEQYF; cdr3_nt: TGCGCCAGCAGCCAAGCCGCACAGGGCGACTACTACGAGCAGTACTTC
d_call: NA; j_call: TRBJ2-3; clone_size: many; v_call: TRBV6-1; cdr3_aa: CASSEWTDTQYF; cdr3_nt: TGTGCCAGCAGTGAATGGACAGATACGCAGTATTTT
d_call: NA; j_call: TRBJ1-4; clone_size: many; v_call: TRBV20-1; cdr3_aa: CSARHATNEKLFF; cdr3_nt: TGCAGTGCTAGACACGCAACTAATGAAAAACTGTTTTTT
d_call: NA; j_call: TRBJ2-7; clone_size: few; v_call: TRBV19; cdr3_aa: CASSPHFGVYEQYF; cdr3_nt: TGTGCCAGCTCTCCACACTTTGGGGTCTACGAGCAGTACTTC
d_call: NA; j_call: TRBJ1-2; clone_size: NA; v_call: TRBV7-9; cdr3_aa: CASSLAGLYGYTF; cdr3_nt: TGTGCCAGCAGCTTAGCGGGGCTCTATGGCTACACCTTC
d_call: NA; j_call: TRBJ1-4; clone_size: many; v_call: TRBV21-1; cdr3_aa: CASNKAPANEKLFF; cdr3_nt: TGTGCCAGCAACAAGGCCCCGGCTAATGAAAAACTGTTTTTT
d_call: NA; j_call: TRBJ1-1; clone_size: many; v_call: TRBV7-8; cdr3_aa: CASSSSYRAWADQMNTEAFF; cdr3_nt: TGTGCCAGCAGCTCGAGCTACAGGGCTTGGGCCGACCAAATGAACACTGAAGCTTTCTTT
d_call: NA; j_call: TRBJ2-1; clone_size: few; v_call: TRBV9; cdr3_aa: CASSESGDSYNEQFF; cdr3_nt: TGTGCCAGCAGCGAATCGGGGGATTCCTACAATGAGCAGTTCTTC
d_call: NA; j_call: TRBJ1-6; clone_size: many; v_call: TRBV7-2; cdr3_aa: CASSSRTPNRVDSPLHF; cdr3_nt: TGTGCCAGCAGCTCCCGGACTCCCAACCGGGTAGATTCACCCCTCCACTTT
d_call: NA; j_call: TRBJ1-5; clone_size: many; v_call: TRBV12-3/TRBV12-4; cdr3_aa: CASSLRLGGGQPQHF; cdr3_nt: TGTGCCAGCAGCCTCAGACTCGGCGGGGGTCAGCCCCAGCATTTT
d_call: NA; j_call: TRBJ1-1; clone_size: many; v_call: TRBV7-2; cdr3_aa: CASSLSPGMNTEAFF; cdr3_nt: TGTGCCAGCAGCTTATCTCCAGGGATGAACACTGAAGCTTTCTTT
d_call: NA; j_call: TRBJ1-2; clone_size: few; v_call: TRBV6-5; cdr3_aa: CASSYSTRWRESGYTF; cdr3_nt: TGTGCCAGCAGTTACTCGACCCGGTGGAGGGAGTCTGGCTACACCTTC
d_call: TRBD1; j_call: TRBJ1-5; clone_size: many; v_call: TRBV23-1; cdr3_aa: CASRRQGRVFSNQPQHF; cdr3_nt: TGCGCCAGCAGGAGACAGGGGAGGGTTTTTAGCAATCAGCCCCAGCATTTT
d_call: NA; j_call: TRBJ2-2; clone_size: NA; v_call: TRBV3-1; cdr3_aa: CASSQKGPTSSGELFF; cdr3_nt: TGTGCCAGCAGCCAAAAGGGGCCCACGTCCTCCGGGGAGCTGTTTTTT
d_call: NA; j_call: TRBJ1-3; clone_size: many; v_call: TRBV12-3/TRBV12-4; cdr3_aa: CASSFGVGTIYF; cdr3_nt: TGTGCCAGCAGTTTTGGCGTCGGCACCATATATTTT
d_call: NA; j_call: TRBJ1-2; clone_size: many; v_call: TRBV7-2; cdr3_aa: CASSPVRNYGYTF; cdr3_nt: TGTGCCAGCAGCCCTGTTAGAAACTATGGCTACACCTTC
d_call: NA; j_call: TRBJ2-7; clone_size: few; v_call: TRBV19; cdr3_aa: CASSIVRLRPYEQYF; cdr3_nt: TGTGCCAGTAGTATCGTCAGACTACGTCCCTACGAGCAGTACTTC
d_call: NA; j_call: TRBJ2-7; clone_size: many; v_call: TRBV27; cdr3_aa: CASSSTDLYEQYF; cdr3_nt: TGTGCCAGCAGTTCGACGGACCTGTACGAGCAGTACTTC
d_call: TRBD2; j_call: TRBJ2-3; clone_size: many; v_call: TRBV29-1; cdr3_aa: CSARGLRTDTQYF; cdr3_nt: TGCAGCGCACGGGGACTACGCACAGATACGCAGTATTTT
d_call: NA; j_call: TRBJ1-1; clone_size: NA; v_call: TRBV12-3/TRBV12-4; cdr3_aa: CASCLGAEAFF; cdr3_nt: TGTGCCAGCTGTTTGGGGGCTGAAGCTTTCTTT
d_call: TRBD2; j_call: TRBJ2-1; clone_size: NA; v_call: TRBV7-3; cdr3_aa: CASSSPGRGGINEQFF; cdr3_nt: TGTGCCAGCAGCTCCCCTGGGCGGGGGGGCATTAATGAGCAGTTCTTC
d_call: NA; j_call: TRBJ1-2; clone_size: once; v_call: TRBV6-1; cdr3_aa: CASTRAGRNYGYTF; cdr3_nt: TGTGCCAGCACGAGGGCAGGCCGTAACTATGGCTACACCTTC
d_call: NA; j_call: TRBJ2-1; clone_size: many; v_call: TRBV2; cdr3_aa: CASSESRGDEQFF; cdr3_nt: TGTGCCAGCAGTGAAAGTAGGGGGGATGAGCAGTTCTTC
d_call: TRBD2; j_call: TRBJ2-1; clone_size: NA; v_call: TRBV4-3; cdr3_aa: CASSQQRGGNNEQFF; cdr3_nt: TGCGCCAGCAGCCAACAGCGGGGGGGAAACAATGAGCAGTTCTTC
d_call: TRBD1; j_call: TRBJ1-4; clone_size: few; v_call: TRBV18; cdr3_aa: CASSPLTGATNEKLFF; cdr3_nt: TGTGCCAGCTCACCACTTACAGGGGCAACTAATGAAAAACTGTTTTTT